This entry features one T cell receptor beta chain sequence. Its antigen is as yet unknown. These data come from a study of cytomegalovirus exposure and HLA in healthy donors. Turning to the study itself: An earlier analysis identified some 110 million unique TCR beta sequences in 150 million to 200 million T cells. The study placed around 80% of its roughly 430 genotyped donors in the Caucasian-associated ancestry cluster.

Points from the study as a whole: It emerged from a later analysis that several of the most significant clusters appeared to be linked to common viral pathogens.

The CDR3 is made up of 12 amino acids. The V end was cut by 5 bases, the J end by 6 bases, with 9 bases between. The PCR had 60 Vbeta and 13 Jbeta primers. Some clones are missing from TCRdb's copy, which holds only in-frame ones; the method was immunoSEQ multiplex PCR. The sample lists about 160,000 clones; about 81% were seen once. This chain joins TRBV5-3 and TRBJ2-1, with unresolved D. TRBV5-3 is assigned to the ORF class and has an uncertain function. This TCR came from a girl aged 2 to 9 in good health and CMV-seropositive. Sequenced sample: PBMCs. The CDR3 protein is CARSGHCNEQFF. The CDR3 coding sequence is TGTGCCAGAAGTGGCCATTGCAATGAGCAGTTCTTC.